This TCR beta chain was documented in a study of a mutant IDH1 vaccine in newly diagnosed glioma. Across the study: Earlier treatment was radiotherapy, temozolomide, or both, with most getting both.

Between the trimmed V and J ends, which lost 5 bases and 4 bases, there was a span of 8 bases. The CDR3 is made up of 12 amino acids. CDR1 and CDR2 (germline): SGHNT, YENEEA. Described time point: week 47, end of study. Doses comprised 300 ug of mutant IDH1 20-mer peptide each, plus topical imiquimod. Each astrocytoma in the donors was new, WHO grade 3 or 4, IDH1-mutant and ATRX-lost. The table came from immunoSEQ multiplex PCR; TCRdb's copy has only in-frame clones and leaves some out. The top ten clones hold more than 3% of a sample with about 54,000 clones, less than 90% of them seen once. Comment on this clone: Its antigen is not identified.

The study's findings and limits: Pseudoprogression seemed unlinked to shifts in top peripheral T cell clonotypes.

The receptor's source is a woman in her fifties or sixties with glioma. This sequence joins TRBV11-3 and TRBJ1-1, with D hard to call. The sequencing used PBMCs, collected from a glioma patient whose treatment included an IDH1 peptide vaccine. This chain's CDR3 is CASSRLGTEAFF. The DNA for the CDR3 is TGTGCCAGCAGCAGACTGGGCACTGAAGCTTTCTTT.